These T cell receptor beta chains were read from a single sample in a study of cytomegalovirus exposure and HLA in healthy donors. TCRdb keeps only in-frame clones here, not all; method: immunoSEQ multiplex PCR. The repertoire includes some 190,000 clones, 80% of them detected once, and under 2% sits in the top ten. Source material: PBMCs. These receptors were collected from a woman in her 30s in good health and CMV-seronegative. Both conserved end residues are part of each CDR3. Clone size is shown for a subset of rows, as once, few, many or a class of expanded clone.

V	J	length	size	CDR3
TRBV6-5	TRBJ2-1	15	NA	CASSNGVLPNNEQFF
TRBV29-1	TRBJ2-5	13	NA	CSTHGGALETQYF
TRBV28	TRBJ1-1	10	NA	CATRQFEAFF
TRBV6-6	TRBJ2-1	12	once	CASSPIEGAEFF
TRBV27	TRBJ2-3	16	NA	CASSLSFPKLTDTQYF
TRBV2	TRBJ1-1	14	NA	CASSLDRGKSRAFF
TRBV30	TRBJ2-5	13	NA	CAWSASRTGEQYF
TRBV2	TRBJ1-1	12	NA	CASSYGTSEAFF
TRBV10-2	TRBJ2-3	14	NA	CASSGSFGTDTQYF
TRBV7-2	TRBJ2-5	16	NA	CASTPRISGGTETQYF
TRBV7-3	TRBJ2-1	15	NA	CASSQGGPSYNEQFF
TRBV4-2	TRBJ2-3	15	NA	CASSQAQGVGDTQYF
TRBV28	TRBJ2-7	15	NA	CASSSPGQGAGEQYF
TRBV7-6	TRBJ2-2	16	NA	CASGMNRGPNTGELFF
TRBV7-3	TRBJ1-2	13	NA	CASSPNPNGGYTF
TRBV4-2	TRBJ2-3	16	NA	CASSQERASGGDTQYF
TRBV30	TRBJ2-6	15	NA	CAWSVHGPGANVLTF
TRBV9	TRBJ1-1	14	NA	CASSPGDRNTEAFF
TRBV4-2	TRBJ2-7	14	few	CASSPGGDPYEQYF
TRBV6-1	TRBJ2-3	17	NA	CASSATGSRISTDTQYF